This passage covers 3 T cell receptor beta chains from one sample sequenced in a study of shared clonotypes between healthy human individuals. Assay: immunoSEQ multiplex PCR; the TCRdb copy retains only in-frame clones and omits some. The sample lists about 1.1 million clones; about 80% were seen once. Sample: memory CD4+ T cells from PBMCs. Subset in this sample: CD45RA-negative fraction. The receptors were gathered from a man in his late teens or twenties in good health. Some clones in this sample may be carry-over from other donors' samples.

This clone was found once. The same CDR3 can be traced to other DNA sequences in this sample. The chain uses TRBV28 and TRBJ2-7, with D perhaps matching TRBD1 or TRBD2 (6 bases each). Germline V gene data show CDR1 as MDHEN and CDR2 as SYDVKM. The CDR3 contains 14 residues. Trimming shortened V by 6 bases and J by 6 bases, and 18 bases separated the two germline ends. The CDR3 spells CASSPGGRVSEQYF. Written as DNA, the CDR3 is TGTGCCAGCAGCCCCGGGGGCCGGGTGAGCGAGCAGTACTTC.

V usage is TRBV18 and J usage is TRBJ1-3; D not certain. The CDR3 consists of 13 residues. From germline, CDR1 is KGHSH and CDR2 LQKENI. V lost 2 bases, J lost 4 bases, and 6 bases lay in between. CDR3 coding DNA: TGTGCCAGCTCACCAGCACAGGGAAACACCATATATTTT. Its protein product is CASSPAQGNTIYF. Full variable domain (remainder filled in from reference TRBV18 and TRBJ1-3): NAGVMQNPRHLVRRRGQEARLRCSPMKGHSHVYWYRQLPEEGLKFMVYLQKENIIDESGMPKERFSAEFPKEGPSILRIQQVVRGDSAAYFCASSPAQGNTIYFGEGSWLTVV.

The V gene is TRBV6-5, the J gene TRBJ1-6, with D unclear. Germline CDR1 MNHEY, CDR2 SVGAGI. The CDR3 runs 15 residues. Between the trimmed V and J ends, which lost 0 bases and 6 bases, there was a span of 9 bases. CDR3 DNA: TGTGCCAGCAGTTACTCGGGAGGGTTTAATTCACCCCTCCACTTT. Translation gives CASSYSGGFNSPLHF.